The 16 T cell receptor beta chains listed next were all sequenced from one sample in a study of T cells in Graves' hyperthyroidism and ophthalmopathy. TCR beta CDR3 regions were amplified from RNA. First-round RT-PCR of the TCR CDR3 relied on the HTBI primer set. TCRdb reprocessed the multiplex PCR reads with MiXCR, giving one entry per CDR3 protein. The sample gives 550,000 to 600,000 distinct CDR3 sequences, approximately 15% of which show up once; roughly 6.9% is in the top ten. The sample taken for sequencing was blood. These receptors came from a young woman with Graves' ophthalmopathy.

This clonotype was picked up many times. CDR3 loop: CSALSSPGGTEAFF. Here the CDR3 DNA reads TGCAGTGCTCTATCCTCCCCGGGCGGCACTGAAGCTTTCTTT. The chain couples TRBV20-1 to TRBJ1-1; no firm D call. This CDR3 region has 14 residues. Germline V gene lookup returns CDR1 DFQATT and CDR2 SNEGSKA (reference sequence). Between the trimmed V and J ends, which lost 5 bases and 4 bases, there was a span of 17 bases.

This clonotype was detected ten times or more. V and J are TRBV3-2 and TRBJ2-1. TRBV3-2 is classified as a pseudogene. There are 12 residues in the CDR3. The CDR3 DNA follows: TGTGCCAGCAGCCCTCACGGGGATGAGCAGTTCTTC. Its protein is CASSPHGDEQFF.

This clonotype was observed at least ten times. The V call is TRBV2, the J call TRBJ2-1; D is uncertain. V was trimmed by 3 bases and J by 2 bases, leaving 8 bases between them. The CDR3 extends over 14 amino acids. Germline CDR1 is SNHLY and CDR2 is FYNNEI. The CDR3 sequence: CASSDGPTYNEQFF. The CDR3 DNA sequence: TGTGCCAGCAGTGACGGGCCCACCTACAATGAGCAGTTCTTC.

The CDR3 spells CASSWASGSSSTDTQYF. CDR3 coding DNA: TGTGCCAGCAGCTGGGCTAGCGGGAGCTCTAGCACAGATACGCAGTATTTT. The chain carries TRBV11-2 and TRBJ2-3; 10 nucleotides align to TRBD2. V lost 4 bases, J lost 0 bases, and 7 bases stayed unmatched. The germline V gene has CDR1 SGHAT and CDR2 FQNNGV. CDR3 size: 17 residues.

About this clonotype: Sequence at one end of the junction differs from germline and may be a read error. The rearrangement links TRBV20-1 to TRBJ2-1; 10 bases are a match to TRBD2. The germline V gene has CDR1 DFQATT and CDR2 SNEGSKA (reference sequence). The CDR3 length is 16 residues. The CDR3 spells CSARDYPSGSYNERFF. CDR3 sequence (DNA): TGCAGTGCTAGAGATTACCCTAGCGGGAGTTACAATGAGCGGTTCTTC.

This clonotype has only a few counts. A clone one base away is much larger, so this may be a read error. The genes are TRBV12-3 or TRBV12-4 and TRBJ2-7; 10 bases align to TRBD1. The CDR3 loop spans 14 amino acids. The CDR3 coding sequence is TGTGCCAGCAGTGCGACAGGGGGCGCGTACGAGCGGTACTTC. It is translated as CASSATGGAYERYF.

This clonotype was detected a few times. This chain uses TRBV6-2 or TRBV6-3 with TRBJ2-5; 7 positions match TRBD1. The length of the CDR3 is 14 residues. The germline CDR1 and CDR2 sequences are MNHEY and SVGEGT. V was clipped by 5 bases and J by 3 bases; unmatched bases: 6. The CDR3 DNA is TGTGCCAGCAGTGCCTCCGGGACAGAAGAGACCCAGTACTTC. It codes for CASSASGTEETQYF.

V and J are TRBV9 and TRBJ2-7; TRBD1 might be the D (6 bases). Trimming took off 3 bases at V and 8 bases at J, with 15 bases between the two ends. The CDR3 totals 13 residues. The germline V gene has CDR1 SGDLS and CDR2 YYNGEE. The CDR3 region is CASSDPARGKQYF. Written as DNA, the CDR3 is TGTGCCAGCAGCGACCCTGCAAGGGGGAAGCAGTACTTC.

J is TRBJ1-2 and V is TRBV9, with 11 bases aligning to TRBD1. The J segment lost 7 bases and the V segment lost 0 bases, leaving 11 bases of the junction unmatched. CDR1 is SGDLS and CDR2 is YYNGEE in the germline V gene. The CDR3 is 17 residues long. In DNA, the CDR3 is TGTGCCAGCAGCGTAGGCCCTGGGACAGGGGGAATTGGTGGCTACACCTTC. It is translated as CASSVGPGTGGIGGYTF.

Note on this clonotype: This may come from a read error, since a much larger clone is one base off. This chain links TRBV6-1 with TRBJ1-3; D may be TRBD1 (5 bases). The CDR3 consists of 16 residues. The germline V gene has CDR1 MNHNS and CDR2 SASEGT. The chain's CDR3 is CASSEAPGITGNTMYF. DNA of the CDR3: TGTGCCAGCAGTGAAGCACCAGGGATTACTGGAAACACCATGTATTTT.

In its sample, this clonotype was seen a few times. The rearrangement joins TRBV6-1 to TRBJ2-1, with a tentative D call TRBD2 (6 bases). CDR1 and CDR2 (germline): MNHNS, SASEGT. There are 12 residues in the CDR3. V lost 8 bases, J lost 6 bases, and 11 bases lay in between. DNA for the CDR3: TGTGCCAGCCGGAGGGACGGCAATGAGCAGTTCTTC. Translating gives CASRRDGNEQFF.

This clonotype was seen many times. V usage is TRBV18 and J usage is TRBJ1-4, with D possibly matching TRBD1 (5 bases). CDR3 length equals 14 residues. The germline V and J ends were trimmed by 8 bases and 1 base, with 11 bases remaining between them. Germline CDR1 reads KGHSH; CDR2 reads LQKENI. CDR3 DNA: TGTGCCAGCAGCCCGCAGGGAACTAATGAAAAACTGTTTTTT. As protein: CASSPQGTNEKLFF.

This clonotype occurred many times. The gene calls are TRBV7-2 and TRBJ2-7; possibly TRBD1 or TRBD2 for D (5 bases each). The V gene's germline CDR1 is SGHTA and CDR2 FQGNSA. V was cut by 4 bases and J by 9 bases, with 22 bases left in between. The CDR3 has 15 residues. The CDR3, as DNA: TGTGCCAGCAGCTGGCGGCCTCCCGGGGCGGACCCGCAGTACTTC. This codes for CASSWRPPGADPQYF. The full variable domain, completed using reference TRBV7-2 and TRBJ2-7, is GAGVSQSPSNKVTEKGKDVELRCDPISGHTALYWYRQSLGQGLEFLIYFQGNSAPDKSGLPSDRFSAERTGGSVSTLTIQRTQQEDSAVYLCASSWRPPGADPQYFGPGTRLTVT.

The sample holds many counts of this clonotype. The rearrangement links TRBV30 to TRBJ1-5, with TRBD1 as a possible D gene (5 bases). Trimming pared 5 bases from V and 4 bases from J, leaving 15 bases between. The CDR3 runs to 14 residues. The germline gives CDR1 GTSNPN, CDR2 SVGIG (reference sequence). The CDR3 region is CAWGTGRGNQPQHF. The CDR3, as DNA: TGTGCCTGGGGGACGGGACGTGGGAATCAGCCCCAGCATTTT.

This clonotype was counted a few times. The chain has TRBV7-9 and TRBJ2-2; D may be TRBD1 or TRBD2 (5 bases each). The CDR3 is 16 residues long. The germline V gene has CDR1 SEHNR and CDR2 FQNEAQ (reference sequence). V lost 5 bases, J lost 1 base, and 14 bases lay in between. In DNA form, the CDR3 reads TGTGCCAGCAGCATCGGGGACGTTATGAACACCGGGGAGCTGTTTTTT. Translated: CASSIGDVMNTGELFF.

This clonotype has at least ten counts. V gene TRBV2 combines with J gene TRBJ1-2, with unresolved D. Trimming took off 6 bases at V and 4 bases at J, with 15 bases between the two ends. The germline V gene encodes CDR1 SNHLY and CDR2 FYNNEI. The CDR3 sequence is 14 residues long. CDR3 nucleotides: TGTGCCAGCAGCATCGGGTCAGGTTCCTATGGCTACACCTTC. Amino acid sequence: CASSIGSGSYGYTF.